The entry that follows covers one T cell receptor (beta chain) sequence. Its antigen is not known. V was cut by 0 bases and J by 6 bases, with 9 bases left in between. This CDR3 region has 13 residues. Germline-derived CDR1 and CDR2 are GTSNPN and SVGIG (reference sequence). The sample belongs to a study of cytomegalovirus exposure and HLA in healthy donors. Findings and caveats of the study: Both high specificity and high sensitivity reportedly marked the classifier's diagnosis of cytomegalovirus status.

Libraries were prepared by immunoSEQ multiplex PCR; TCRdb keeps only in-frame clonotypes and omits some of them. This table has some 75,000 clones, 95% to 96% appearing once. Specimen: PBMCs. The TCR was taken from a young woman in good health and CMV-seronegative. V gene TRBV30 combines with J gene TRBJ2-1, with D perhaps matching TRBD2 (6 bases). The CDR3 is CAWSVRSGNEQFF. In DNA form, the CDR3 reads TGTGCCTGGAGTGTACGTAGCGGCAATGAGCAGTTCTTC. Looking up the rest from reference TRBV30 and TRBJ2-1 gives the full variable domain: SQTIHQWPATLVQPVGSPLSLECTVEGTSNPNLYWYRQAAGRGLQLLFYSVGIGQISSEVPQNLSASRPQDRQFILSSKKLLLSDSGFYLCAWSVRSGNEQFFGPGTRLTVL.